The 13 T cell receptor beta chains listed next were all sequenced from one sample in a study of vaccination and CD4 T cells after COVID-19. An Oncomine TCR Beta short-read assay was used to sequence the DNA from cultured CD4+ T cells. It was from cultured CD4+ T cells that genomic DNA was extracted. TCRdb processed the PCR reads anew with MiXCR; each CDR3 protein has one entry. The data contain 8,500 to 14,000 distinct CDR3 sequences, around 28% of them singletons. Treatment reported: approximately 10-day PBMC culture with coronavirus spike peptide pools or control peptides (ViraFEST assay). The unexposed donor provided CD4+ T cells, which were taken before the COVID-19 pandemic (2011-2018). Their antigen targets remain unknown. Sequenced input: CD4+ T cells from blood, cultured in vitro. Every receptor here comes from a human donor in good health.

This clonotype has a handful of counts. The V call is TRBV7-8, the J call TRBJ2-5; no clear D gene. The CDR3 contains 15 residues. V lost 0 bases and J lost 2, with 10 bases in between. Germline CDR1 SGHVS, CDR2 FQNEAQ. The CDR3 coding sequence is TGTGCCAGCAGCTTAGCGAAGATTCGTCAAGAGACCCAGTACTTC. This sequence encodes CASSLAKIRQETQYF.

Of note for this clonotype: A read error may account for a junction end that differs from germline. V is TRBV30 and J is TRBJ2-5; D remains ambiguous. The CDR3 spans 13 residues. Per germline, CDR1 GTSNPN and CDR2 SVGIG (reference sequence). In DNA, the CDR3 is TGTGCCTGGAGTGGGTGGGTTATGGAGACCCGGTACTTC. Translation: CAWSGWVMETRYF.

CDR3 sequence reads: CASSADRGMETQYF. DNA for the CDR3: TGTGCCAGTAGTGCAGACAGGGGAATGGAGACCCAGTACTTC. The chain joins TRBV19 to TRBJ2-5, with TRBD1 matching 8 bases. V shed 5 bases and J 5 bases; nucleotides not matched to a gene: 7. The CDR3 runs to 14 residues. Germline-derived CDR1 and CDR2 are LNHDA and SQIVND (reference sequence).

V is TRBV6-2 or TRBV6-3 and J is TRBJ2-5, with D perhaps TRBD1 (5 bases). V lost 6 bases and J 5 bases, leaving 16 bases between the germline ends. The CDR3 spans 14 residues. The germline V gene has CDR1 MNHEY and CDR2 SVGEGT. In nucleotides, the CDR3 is TGTGCCAGCAGACCTCAGGGTCTCGCGGAGACCCAGTACTTC. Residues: CASRPQGLAETQYF.

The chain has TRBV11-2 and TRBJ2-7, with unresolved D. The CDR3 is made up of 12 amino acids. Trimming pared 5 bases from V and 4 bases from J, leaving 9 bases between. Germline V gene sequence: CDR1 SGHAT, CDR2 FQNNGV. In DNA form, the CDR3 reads TGTGCCAGCAGCCGACAAGGTTACGAGCAGTACTTC. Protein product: CASSRQGYEQYF.

CDR3 nucleotide sequence: TGTGCCAGCAGTTACCGGGACAGTAATTCACCCCTCCACTTT. This encodes CASSYRDSNSPLHF. The genes are TRBV6-5 and TRBJ1-6, with 7 bases identical to TRBD1. The CDR3 spans 14 residues. The V gene's germline CDR1 is MNHEY and CDR2 SVGAGI. V was clipped by 2 bases and J by 6 bases; unmatched bases: 1.

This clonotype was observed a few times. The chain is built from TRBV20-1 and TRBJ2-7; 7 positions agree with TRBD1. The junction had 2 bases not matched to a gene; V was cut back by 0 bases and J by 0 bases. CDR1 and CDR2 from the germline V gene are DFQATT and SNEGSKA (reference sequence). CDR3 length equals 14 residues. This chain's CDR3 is CSARDTGASYEQYF. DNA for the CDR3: TGCAGTGCTAGAGATACAGGGGCCTCCTACGAGCAGTACTTC.

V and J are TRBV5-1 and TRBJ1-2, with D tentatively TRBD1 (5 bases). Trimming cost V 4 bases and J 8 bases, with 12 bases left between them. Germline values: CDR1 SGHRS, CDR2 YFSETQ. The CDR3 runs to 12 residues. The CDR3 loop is CASSPDRSGYTF. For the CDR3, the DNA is TGCGCCAGCAGCCCCGACAGATCCGGCTACACCTTC.

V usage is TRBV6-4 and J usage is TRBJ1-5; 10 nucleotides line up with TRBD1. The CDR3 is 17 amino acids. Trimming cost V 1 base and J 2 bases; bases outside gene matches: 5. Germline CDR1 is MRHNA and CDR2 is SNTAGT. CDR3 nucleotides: TGTGCCAGCAGTGACTTTAGGACAGGGGGTGGCAATCAGCCCCAGCATTTT. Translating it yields CASSDFRTGGGNQPQHF.

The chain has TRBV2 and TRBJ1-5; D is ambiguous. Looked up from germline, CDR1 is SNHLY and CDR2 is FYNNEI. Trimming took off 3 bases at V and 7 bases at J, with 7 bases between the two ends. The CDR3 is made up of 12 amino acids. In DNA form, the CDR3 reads TGTGCCAGCAGTGACAGTCGCCAGCCCCAGCATTTT. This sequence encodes CASSDSRQPQHF. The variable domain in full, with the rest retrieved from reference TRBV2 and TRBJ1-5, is EPEVTQTPSHQVTQMGQEVILRCVPISNHLYFYWYRQILGQKVEFLVSFYNNEISEKSEIFDDQFSVERPDGSNFTLKIRSTKLEDSAMYFCASSDSRQPQHFGDGTRLSIL.

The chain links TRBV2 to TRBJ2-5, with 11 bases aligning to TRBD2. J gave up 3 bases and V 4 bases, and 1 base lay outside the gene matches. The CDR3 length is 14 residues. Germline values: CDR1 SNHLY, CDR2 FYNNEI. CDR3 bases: TGTGCCAGCAGTGTACTAGCGGGAGAAGAGACCCAGTACTTC. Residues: CASSVLAGEETQYF.

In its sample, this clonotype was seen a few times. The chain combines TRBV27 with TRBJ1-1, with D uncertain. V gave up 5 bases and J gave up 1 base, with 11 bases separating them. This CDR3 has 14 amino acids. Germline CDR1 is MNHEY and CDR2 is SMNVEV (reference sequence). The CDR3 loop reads CASSPTRANTEAFF. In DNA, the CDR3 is TGTGCCAGCAGTCCAACAAGGGCGAACACTGAAGCTTTCTTT.

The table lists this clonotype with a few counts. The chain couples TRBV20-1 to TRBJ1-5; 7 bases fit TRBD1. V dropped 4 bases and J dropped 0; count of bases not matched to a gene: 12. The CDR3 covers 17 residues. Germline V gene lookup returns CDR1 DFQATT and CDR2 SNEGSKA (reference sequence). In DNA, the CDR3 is TGCAGTGCTACGAGGACAGGTTTCCCCTTTAGCAATCAGCCCCAGCATTTT. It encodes CSATRTGFPFSNQPQHF.